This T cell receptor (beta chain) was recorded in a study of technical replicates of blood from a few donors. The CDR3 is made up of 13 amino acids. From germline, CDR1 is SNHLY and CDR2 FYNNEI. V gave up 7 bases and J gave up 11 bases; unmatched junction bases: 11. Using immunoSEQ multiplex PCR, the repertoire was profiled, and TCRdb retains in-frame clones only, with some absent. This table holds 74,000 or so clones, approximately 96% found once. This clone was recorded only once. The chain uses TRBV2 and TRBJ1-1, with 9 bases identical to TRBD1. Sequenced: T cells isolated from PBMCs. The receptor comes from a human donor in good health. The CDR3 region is CASNRPGQGLAFF. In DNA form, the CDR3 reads TGTGCCAGCAATCGGCCGGGACAGGGTTTGGCTTTCTTT.